This T cell receptor beta chain was obtained from a study of blood T cells in healthy people across ages. Healthy individuals of Caucasian origin from Russia, aged roughly 6 to 90, served as donors. Samples each had at least 5 micrograms of total RNA extracted. Germline V CDR1 and CDR2: LGHNA, YNFKEQ. V was shortened by 3 bases and J by 5 bases, with 14 bases between the two germline ends. The CDR3 length is 15 residues. This clonotype was detected only a few times. Antigen unknown. Then a second PCR, running roughly 6 to 11 cycles, was carried out with a sample-barcoded 5' primer and a J-beta primer mix. Tags on each cDNA molecule came from a template-switch adaptor with 12 random nucleotides. Each CDR3 protein is one row after TCRdb ran MiXCR on the 5' RACE reads. The sample includes fewer than 800,000 distinct CDR3 sequences, roughly 20% of them seen just once. Findings and caveats of the study: Strongly correlated with naive T cell percentage was TCR beta diversity.

The receptor comes from a man between 70 and 80 years old in good health. Sample: blood. This chain uses TRBV4-2 with TRBJ2-1; unclear D gene. CDR3 sequence: CASSQGASLNNEQFF. The CDR3 DNA reads as TGTGCCAGCAGCCAGGGTGCGAGCTTGAACAATGAGCAGTTCTTC.